The rows below give T cell receptor beta chains drawn from one sample of a study of response to subunit inactivated influenza vaccine. Using its own MiXCR run on the RT-PCR reads, TCRdb lists one record per CDR3 protein. In the table there are about 800,000 distinct CDR3 sequences, 21% of which are singletons. Sample: PBMCs from blood, taken 4 to 6 days after vaccination. The receptors derive from a man in his fifties who received an inactivated influenza vaccine. CDR3s include the opening cysteine and the closing phenylalanine or tryptophan. A D gene is named only where the DNA matches it firmly. Not every row has a clone size; where given, it reads once, few, many or a size class.

CDR3aa | CDR3nt | d_gene | j_gene | v_gene | abundance
CASSFRLAGGSEQYF | TGTGCCAGCAGCTTTCGACTAGCGGGAGGCAGCGAGCAGTACTTC | TRBD2 | TRBJ2-7 | TRBV7-9 | NA
CSVTRGLAGGYNEQFF | TGCAGCGTGACTCGTGGACTAGCGGGGGGTTACAATGAGCAGTTCTTC | TRBD2 | TRBJ2-1 | TRBV29-1 | NA
CASSLDSLSYEQYF | TGTGCCAGCAGCTTGGACAGTCTATCCTACGAGCAGTACTTC | NA | TRBJ2-7 | TRBV7-9 | NA
CASSLLPLKREGREYEQYF | TGTGCCAGCAGCCTTCTCCCTTTGAAGCGGGAGGGCCGTGAGTACGAGCAGTACTTC | TRBD2 | TRBJ2-7 | TRBV11-2 | NA
CASSLYRGVPQHF | TGTGCCAGCAGTTTATACAGGGGGGTGCCCCAGCATTTT | TRBD1 | TRBJ1-5 | TRBV27 | NA
CATSSHRVHEQYF | TGTGCCACCAGCAGTCACAGGGTCCACGAGCAGTACTTC | NA | TRBJ2-7 | TRBV15 | NA
CASSFPGKEQFF | TGTGCCAGCAGTTTTCCCGGAAAGGAGCAGTTCTTC | NA | TRBJ2-1 | TRBV27 | few
CATSRDIGEKLFF | TGTGCCACCAGCAGAGATATTGGGGAAAAACTGTTTTTT | NA | TRBJ1-4 | TRBV15 | once
CSARRTGTDTQYF | TGCAGTGCTAGACGGACTGGCACAGATACGCAGTATTTT | NA | TRBJ2-3 | TRBV20-1 | few
CALAPDRGQTQYF | TGTGCCTTGGCCCCCGACAGGGGGCAAACCCAGTACTTC | TRBD1 | TRBJ2-5 | TRBV5-3 | once
CASSLERILYENEQFF | TGTGCCAGCAGCTTGGAGAGGATCCTGTATGAGAATGAGCAGTTCTTC | NA | TRBJ2-1 | TRBV7-8 | NA
CASFSTGNNEQFF | TGTGCCAGTTTTAGCACAGGGAACAATGAGCAGTTCTTC | NA | TRBJ2-1 | TRBV25-1 | NA
CASSLDPWEQYEQYF | TGCGCCAGCAGCTTGGATCCCTGGGAACAATACGAGCAGTACTTC | NA | TRBJ2-7 | TRBV5-1 | NA
CASSQGLAGLGGNEQFF | TGCGCCAGCAGCCAGGGACTAGCGGGCTTGGGGGGAAATGAGCAGTTCTTC | TRBD2 | TRBJ2-1 | TRBV4-3 | NA
CAIGELKQGNYEQYF | TGTGCCATTGGGGAACTAAAACAGGGGAACTACGAGCAGTACTTC | TRBD1 | TRBJ2-7 | TRBV10-3 | NA
CASSSVYLSGTGYTGELFF | TGTGCCAGCAGCTCTGTTTACCTTTCCGGGACAGGGTACACCGGGGAGCTGTTTTTT | TRBD1 | TRBJ2-2 | TRBV11-1 | few
CSVWEKASGGGGYNEQFF | TGCAGCGTCTGGGAGAAGGCTAGCGGGGGGGGAGGCTACAATGAGCAGTTCTTC | TRBD2 | TRBJ2-1 | TRBV29-1 | NA
CSVATGTGGTGELFF | TGCAGCGTTGCTACCGGGACAGGGGGTACCGGGGAGCTGTTTTTT | TRBD1 | TRBJ2-2 | TRBV29-1 | few
CASSLSLAGGAVRDTQYF | TGTGCCAGCAGCTTGTCACTAGCGGGGGGGGCCGTTAGAGATACGCAGTATTTT | TRBD2 | TRBJ2-3 | TRBV5-6 | NA
CSVDRESRTQYF | TGCAGCGTGGACCGGGAATCGAGGACCCAGTACTTC | NA | TRBJ2-5 | TRBV29-1 | NA
CASSQVGRAFF | TGCGCCAGCAGCCAAGTGGGGCGCGCTTTCTTT | NA | TRBJ1-1 | TRBV4-1 | many
CASSPSRLRADTQYF | TGTGCCAGCAGTCCCTCTAGACTGCGGGCAGATACGCAGTATTTT | NA | TRBJ2-3 | TRBV28 | few
CASSQDPARGETQYF | TGTGCCAGCAGCCAAGATCCAGCCAGAGGGGAGACCCAGTACTTC | NA | TRBJ2-5 | TRBV3-1 | NA